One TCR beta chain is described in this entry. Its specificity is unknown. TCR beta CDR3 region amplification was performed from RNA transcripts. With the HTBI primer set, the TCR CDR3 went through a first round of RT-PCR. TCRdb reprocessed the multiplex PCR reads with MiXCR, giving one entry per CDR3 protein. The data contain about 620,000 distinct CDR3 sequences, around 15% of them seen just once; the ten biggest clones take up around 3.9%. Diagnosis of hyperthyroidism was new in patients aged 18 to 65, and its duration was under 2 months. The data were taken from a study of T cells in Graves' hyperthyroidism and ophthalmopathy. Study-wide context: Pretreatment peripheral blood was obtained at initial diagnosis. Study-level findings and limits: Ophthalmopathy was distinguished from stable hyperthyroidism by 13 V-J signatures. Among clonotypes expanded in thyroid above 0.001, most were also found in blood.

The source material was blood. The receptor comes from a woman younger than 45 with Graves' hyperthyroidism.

In DNA, the CDR3 is TGTGCCAGCAGCTTAGGACAGCCGAACACCGGGGAGCTGTTTTTT. Encoded protein: CASSLGQPNTGELFF. The V and J genes are TRBV7-2 and TRBJ2-2; tentative D call: TRBD1 (5 bases). Looked up from germline, CDR1 is SGHTA and CDR2 is FQGNSA. Trimming stripped 1 base from V and 0 bases from J, with 6 bases between. The length of the CDR3 is 15 residues.